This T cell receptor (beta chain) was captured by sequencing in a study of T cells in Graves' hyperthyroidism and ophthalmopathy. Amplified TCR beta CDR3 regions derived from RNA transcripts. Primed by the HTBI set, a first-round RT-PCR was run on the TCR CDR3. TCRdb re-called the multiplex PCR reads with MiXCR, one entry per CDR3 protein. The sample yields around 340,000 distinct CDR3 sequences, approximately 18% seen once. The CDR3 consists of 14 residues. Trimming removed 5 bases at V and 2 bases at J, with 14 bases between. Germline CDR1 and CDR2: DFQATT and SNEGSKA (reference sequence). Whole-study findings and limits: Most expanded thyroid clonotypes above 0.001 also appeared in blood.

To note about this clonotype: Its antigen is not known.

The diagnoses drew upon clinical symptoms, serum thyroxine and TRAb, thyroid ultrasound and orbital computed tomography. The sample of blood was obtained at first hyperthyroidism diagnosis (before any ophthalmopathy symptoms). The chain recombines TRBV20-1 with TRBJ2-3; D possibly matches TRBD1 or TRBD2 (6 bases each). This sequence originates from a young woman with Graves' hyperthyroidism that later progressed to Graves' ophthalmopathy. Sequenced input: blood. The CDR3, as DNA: TGCAGTGCTGCGGCAGGGGACTTCACAGATACGCAGTATTTT. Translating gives CSAAAGDFTDTQYF.